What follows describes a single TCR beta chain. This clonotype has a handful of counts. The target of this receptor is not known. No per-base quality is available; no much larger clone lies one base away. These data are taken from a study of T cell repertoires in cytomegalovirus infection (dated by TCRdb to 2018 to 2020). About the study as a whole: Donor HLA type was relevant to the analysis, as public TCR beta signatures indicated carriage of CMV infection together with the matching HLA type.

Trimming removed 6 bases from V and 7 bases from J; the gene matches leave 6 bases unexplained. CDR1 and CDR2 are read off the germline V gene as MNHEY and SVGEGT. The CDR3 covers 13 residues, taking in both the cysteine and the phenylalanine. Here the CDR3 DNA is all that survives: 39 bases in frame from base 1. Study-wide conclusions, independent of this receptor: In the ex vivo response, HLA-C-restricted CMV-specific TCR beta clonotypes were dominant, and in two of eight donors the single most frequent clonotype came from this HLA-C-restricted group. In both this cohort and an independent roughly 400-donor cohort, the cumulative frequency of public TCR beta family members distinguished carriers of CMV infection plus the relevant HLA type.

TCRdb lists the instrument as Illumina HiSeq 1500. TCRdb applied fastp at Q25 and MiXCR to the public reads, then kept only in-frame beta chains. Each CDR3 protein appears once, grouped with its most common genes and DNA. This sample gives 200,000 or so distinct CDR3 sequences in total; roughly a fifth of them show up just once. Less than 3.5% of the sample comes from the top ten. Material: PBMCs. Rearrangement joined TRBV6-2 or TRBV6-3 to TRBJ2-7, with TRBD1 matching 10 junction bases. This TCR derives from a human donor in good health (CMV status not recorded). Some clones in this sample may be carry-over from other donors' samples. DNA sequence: TGTGCCAGCAGAGACAGGGGGCCGGGTGAGCAGTACTTC. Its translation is CASRDRGPGEQYF.